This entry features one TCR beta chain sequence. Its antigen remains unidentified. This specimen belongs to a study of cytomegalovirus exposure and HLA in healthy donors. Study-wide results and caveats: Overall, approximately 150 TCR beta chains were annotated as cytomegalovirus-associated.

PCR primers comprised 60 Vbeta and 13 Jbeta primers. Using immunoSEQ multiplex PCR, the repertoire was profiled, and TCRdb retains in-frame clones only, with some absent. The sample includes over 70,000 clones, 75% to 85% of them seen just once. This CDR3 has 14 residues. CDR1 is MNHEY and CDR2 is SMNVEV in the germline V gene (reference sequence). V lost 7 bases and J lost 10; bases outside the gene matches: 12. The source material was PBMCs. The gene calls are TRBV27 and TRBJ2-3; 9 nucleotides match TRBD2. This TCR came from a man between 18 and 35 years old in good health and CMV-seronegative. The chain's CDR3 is CASNVLAGTGAQYF. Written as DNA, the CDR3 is TGTGCCAGCAACGTCCTAGCGGGGACCGGGGCGCAGTATTTT.